This T cell receptor (beta chain) was observed in a study of post-analysis software for immune sequencing data. About the research overall: Recorded subtypes: relapsing-remitting, secondary progressive, progressive-relapsing; some patients unannotated. General study findings and limits: Higher frequency in patients than in controls was seen for roughly five TRBV segments, with TRBV5-6, TRBV5-1 and TRBV20-1 among them. Those with multiple sclerosis, the patient group, showed significantly lower normalized Chao1 diversity than controls.

This clonotype was observed a handful of times. Its antigen is currently unknown. Presence of unique molecular identifiers characterized the TCR beta cDNA libraries. Starting from about 0.98 to 11 million T cells, the study yielded 500,000 or so cDNA molecules. TCRdb analysed the PCR reads with MiXCR anew, one entry per CDR3 protein. The sample carries 820,000 or so distinct CDR3 sequences, around 53% recorded once. J was trimmed by 5 bases and V by 0 bases; bases with no gene match: 15. The V gene's germline CDR1 is SGHRS and CDR2 YFSETQ. The length of the CDR3 is 18 residues. The receptor comes from a girl between 5 and 17 years old with multiple sclerosis. V gene TRBV5-1 combines with J gene TRBJ2-7; TRBD1 agrees at 9 bases. Sequencing used blood. In nucleotides, the CDR3 is TGCGCCAGCAGCTTGGGTACAGGGGGCGCGATTCCGGTCGACGAGCAGTACTTC. Encoded protein: CASSLGTGGAIPVDEQYF.